The count of the clone carrying this T cell receptor beta chain is one. The antigen is unknown. The PCR employed 60 Vbeta primers together with 13 Jbeta primers. The protocol was immunoSEQ multiplex PCR, while the TCRdb copy is restricted to in-frame clones and leaves out a portion. Here the sample spans roughly 90,000 clones, around 81% being singletons. The entry originates in a study of cytomegalovirus exposure and HLA in healthy donors. Overall study: Early released data had about 85 million unique TCRs, all coming from HLA-typed donors.

CDR3 length equals 16 residues. V gave up 2 bases and J gave up 2 bases; unmatched junction bases: 3. Looked up from germline, CDR1 is MNHEY and CDR2 is SVGAGI. Study conclusions and caveats: Within an earlier analysis, most TCR beta V segments proved productive either about 87% or about 30% of the time. V- and J-gene trimming of TCR beta was linked (in a later analysis) to a missense DCLRE1C variant. Reported findings show TCR beta sequences accurately forecast HLA-A and HLA-B alleles in most subjects.

The sequencing sample was made of PBMCs. The receptor was derived from a man between 18 and 35 years old in good health and CMV-seronegative. The rearrangement uses TRBV6-5 and TRBJ2-7; 13 nucleotides line up with TRBD2. In DNA form, the CDR3 reads TGTGCCAGCAGTTACAAAGGACTAGCGGGAGCCTACGAGCAGTACTTC. Its protein is CASSYKGLAGAYEQYF.